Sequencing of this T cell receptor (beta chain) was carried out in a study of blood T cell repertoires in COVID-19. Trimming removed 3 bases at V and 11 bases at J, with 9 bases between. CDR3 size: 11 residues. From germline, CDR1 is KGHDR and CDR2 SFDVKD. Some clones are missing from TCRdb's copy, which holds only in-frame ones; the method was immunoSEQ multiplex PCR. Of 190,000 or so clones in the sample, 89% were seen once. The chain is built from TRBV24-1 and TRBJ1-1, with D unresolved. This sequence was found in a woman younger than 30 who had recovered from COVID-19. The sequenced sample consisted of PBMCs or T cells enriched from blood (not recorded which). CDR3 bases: TGTGCCACCAGTGATGGGCCGTATGCTTTCTTT. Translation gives CATSDGPYAFF.